This T cell receptor beta chain stems from a study of cytomegalovirus exposure and HLA in healthy donors. For the study at large: Of some 400 genotyped donors, about 81% grouped in the Caucasian-associated ancestry cluster.

About this clone: What it recognizes is unknown.

Study-level points and caveats: For most TCR beta V segments, an earlier analysis put the productive rate at about 87% or about 30% of the time. Analyses of presence/absence relied on an assumption of roughly uniform sequencing depth across donors. In a later analysis, productive TCRs from donors in an Asian-associated ancestry cluster reportedly carried fewer N-insertions than the cohort mean.

13 Jbeta primers and 60 Vbeta primers were used for the PCR. Profiled with immunoSEQ multiplex PCR; TCRdb holds only in-frame clones, not every one. The table shows 100,000 to 150,000 clones, with roughly 83% occurring only once. The germline V gene has CDR1 ENHRY and CDR2 SYGVKD. The V end lost 7 bases, the J end lost 7 bases, and 17 bases lay between the germline ends. This CDR3 has 13 amino acids. The specimen was PBMCs. This receptor was identified in a man between 18 and 29 years old in good health and CMV-seropositive. The V and J genes are TRBV10-3 and TRBJ2-7; possibly TRBD1 for D (7 bases). The CDR3 loop is CAIKSGGLREQYF. The CDR3 coding sequence is TGTGCCATCAAGTCAGGGGGGCTAAGGGAGCAGTACTTC.